Listed below are T cell receptor beta chains from one sample, sequenced in a study of Tregs in tolerant kidney transplant recipients. Repertoires were generated with immunoSEQ multiplex PCR, while TCRdb's copy carries only in-frame clones and drops some. The data hold over 60,000 clones, with 70% to 90% observed a single time. Sequenced material: CD4+ T cells from blood, taken before the transplant. Every receptor here comes from a human donor who received a combined kidney and bone marrow transplant. Each CDR3 is given with its conserved first and last residue.

TRBJ1-2 | TRBV5-1 | CASSAGQELPWDGYTF
TRBJ2-3 | TRBV9 | CASSVGNRGSPDTQYF
TRBJ2-5 | TRBV29-1 | CSAAGGETQYF
TRBJ2-1 | TRBV9 | CASSVGGGAYNEQFF
TRBJ1-3 | TRBV30 | CAWSTNSPRGSGNTIYF
TRBJ2-7 | TRBV28 | CASSEWGESSYEQYF
TRBJ1-2 | TRBV4-2 | CASSLDQGEVGYTF
TRBJ2-3 | TRBV28 | CASSLNSGGGVGDTQYF
TRBJ2-5 | TRBV27 | CASSSGRTSGGGETQYF
TRBJ2-7 | TRBV6-1 | CASEGGWYEQYF
TRBJ2-7 | TRBV28 | CASPPTPTGGYPTVSYEQYF
TRBJ2-7 | TRBV4-2 | CASSQSISGRAPYEQYF
TRBJ2-7 | TRBV28 | CAIETGPGTSGREYEQYF
TRBJ2-1 | TRBV4-3 | CASSQEANLAGAYNEQFF
TRBJ2-3 | TRBV5-1 | CASSFGLAGGSDTQYF
TRBJ2-1 | TRBV18 | CASSPQGVGLAGVYEQFF
TRBJ2-1 | TRBV27 | CASSPDRTNLPYNEQFF
TRBJ2-3 | TRBV9 | CASSLQGAPDTDTQYF
TRBJ2-1 | TRBV5-1 | CASRDGTSLSYNEQFF
TRBJ2-1 | TRBV30 | CAWSSGTSGTDEQFF
TRBJ2-1 | TRBV11-3 | CASSLVSGRGVNEQFF
TRBJ2-7 | TRBV19 | CASSNLQGASYEQYF
TRBJ2-7 | TRBV28 | CASSFASGSIGQYF
TRBJ2-7 | TRBV7-2 | CASSLHRTYEQYF
TRBJ1-1 | TRBV19 | CASSISRAEAFF
TRBJ2-1 | TRBV7-2 | CASSLNGGTGSLNEQFF
TRBJ1-2 | TRBV7-2 | CASSLGGGANYGYTF
TRBJ1-5 | TRBV14 | CASSQDLRQPQHF
TRBJ2-5 | TRBV5-4 | CASSPVGGETQYF
TRBJ2-5 | TRBV5-6 | CASSGIPRGETQYF
TRBJ2-7 | TRBV29-1 | CSVQGSYEQYF
TRBJ1-3 | TRBV9 | CASSVTGTGGTGNTIYF
TRBJ1-2 | TRBV9 | CASSVAGGYGYTF
TRBJ1-5 | TRBV5-1 | CASKFSPGQPQHF
TRBJ2-1 | TRBV4-3 | CASSQDVGRSWGNEQFF
TRBJ1-5 | TRBV15 | CATSRDGDRDQPQHF
TRBJ2-3 | TRBV7-3 | CASSRGLIPSTDTQYF
TRBJ2-7 | TRBV28 | CASSLTARGRYEQYF
TRBJ1-4 | TRBV27 | CASSSGGGQNEKLFF
TRBJ2-6 | TRBV27 | CASSLNRPSGANVLTF
TRBJ2-1 | TRBV7-6 | CASSLSGRVSYNEQFF
TRBJ1-5 | TRBV19 | CASSSGTGNQPQHF
TRBJ2-2 | TRBV19 | CASSIYFRTGNTGELFF
TRBJ1-2 | TRBV29-1 | CSVEEWQGGGYTF
TRBJ2-7 | TRBV5-1 | CASSSGQSVLYEQYF
TRBJ1-2 | TRBV19 | CASSTSRDSQRYGYTF
TRBJ1-4 | TRBV7-9 | CASSINRNGGEKLFF